A selection of T cell receptor beta chains follows, all from one sample in a study of blood T cell repertoires in COVID-19. Only in-frame clones appear in the TCRdb table, and some are missing; sequencing was by immunoSEQ multiplex PCR. The sample yields tens of thousands of clones, 82% seen once. Source material: peripheral blood. The receptor source for this set is a woman aged 60-75 years with acute or convalescent COVID-19. Each CDR3 is given with its conserved first and last residue. Fields, in order: J gene, clone size, V gene, D gene, CDR3 protein, CDR3 DNA. D genes are given only for firm matches. Clone size is stated in some rows and not others, as once, few, many or a class when expanded.

j_gene: TRBJ1-1; abundance: .; v_gene: TRBV7-8; d_gene: .; CDR3aa: CASTLETRDTEAFF; CDR3nt: TGTGCCAGCACCCTGGAGACGCGGGACACTGAAGCTTTCTTT
j_gene: TRBJ2-1; abundance: .; v_gene: TRBV2; d_gene: .; CDR3aa: CASGGESSYNEQFF; CDR3nt: TGTGCCAGCGGTGGGGAGAGCTCCTACAATGAGCAGTTCTTC
j_gene: TRBJ2-1; abundance: once; v_gene: TRBV5-4; d_gene: TRBD2; CDR3aa: CASSSGTSGAYNEQFF; CDR3nt: TGTGCCAGCAGCTCCGGGACTAGCGGAGCCTACAATGAGCAGTTCTTC
j_gene: TRBJ2-1; abundance: .; v_gene: TRBV6-5; d_gene: .; CDR3aa: CASSSQGGGSYNEQFF; CDR3nt: TGTGCCAGCAGTTCTCAGGGCGGAGGGTCCTACAATGAGCAGTTCTTC
j_gene: TRBJ1-6; abundance: .; v_gene: TRBV15; d_gene: .; CDR3aa: CATSRVRGSSYNSPLHF; CDR3nt: TGTGCCACCAGCAGAGTTAGAGGGAGCTCCTATAATTCACCCCTCCACTTT
j_gene: TRBJ1-2; abundance: once; v_gene: TRBV4-2; d_gene: TRBD1; CDR3aa: CASSQAQDRGNGYTF; CDR3nt: TGTGCCAGCAGCCAAGCCCAGGACAGGGGGAACGGCTACACCTTC
j_gene: TRBJ1-5; abundance: .; v_gene: TRBV6-1; d_gene: TRBD1; CDR3aa: CASSEEGTGGYYGNQPQHF; CDR3nt: TGTGCCAGCAGTGAAGAGGGGACAGGGGGGTATTACGGCAATCAGCCCCAGCATTTT
j_gene: TRBJ2-3; abundance: .; v_gene: TRBV19; d_gene: .; CDR3aa: CASSIVVGVTDTQYF; CDR3nt: TGTGCCAGTAGTATAGTAGTCGGGGTAACAGATACGCAGTATTTT
j_gene: TRBJ1-2; abundance: .; v_gene: TRBV11-2; d_gene: .; CDR3aa: CASSPEVDYGYTF; CDR3nt: TGTGCCAGCAGCCCGGAGGTGGACTATGGCTACACCTTC
j_gene: TRBJ2-3; abundance: .; v_gene: TRBV30; d_gene: TRBD1; CDR3aa: CAWTGGQGAYDTQYF; CDR3nt: TGTGCCTGGACCGGGGGACAGGGGGCTTATGATACGCAGTATTTT
j_gene: TRBJ1-5; abundance: once; v_gene: TRBV2; d_gene: TRBD1; CDR3aa: CASSVGDRAGNQPQHF; CDR3nt: TGTGCCAGCAGTGTCGGGGACAGGGCTGGCAATCAGCCCCAGCATTTT
j_gene: TRBJ1-4; abundance: .; v_gene: TRBV18; d_gene: .; CDR3aa: CASSQSTGPGNEKLFF; CDR3nt: TGTGCCAGCTCACAGTCTACAGGGCCCGGTAATGAAAAACTGTTTTTT
j_gene: TRBJ1-2; abundance: .; v_gene: TRBV27; d_gene: .; CDR3aa: CASSPRGARYGYTF; CDR3nt: TGTGCCAGCAGTCCCCGGGGGGCTCGATATGGCTACACCTTC
j_gene: TRBJ1-3; abundance: .; v_gene: TRBV11-2; d_gene: TRBD1; CDR3aa: CASSLAGQGGRNTIYF; CDR3nt: TGTGCCAGCAGCTTAGCCGGACAGGGGGGTAGAAACACCATATATTTT
j_gene: TRBJ2-7; abundance: .; v_gene: TRBV3-1/TRBV3-2; d_gene: .; CDR3aa: CASSQVTGEQYF; CDR3nt: TGTGCCAGCAGCCAAGTCACAGGGGAGCAGTACTTC
j_gene: TRBJ1-2; abundance: .; v_gene: TRBV11-2; d_gene: .; CDR3aa: CASSLRVGGYGYTF; CDR3nt: TGTGCCAGCAGCCTGAGAGTTGGCGGCTATGGCTACACCTTC
j_gene: TRBJ1-2; abundance: .; v_gene: TRBV5-5; d_gene: TRBD1; CDR3aa: CASSWIPGTGYGYTF; CDR3nt: TGTGCCAGCAGCTGGATCCCCGGGACAGGGTATGGCTACACCTTC
j_gene: TRBJ1-6; abundance: .; v_gene: TRBV27; d_gene: TRBD1; CDR3aa: CATGRGLGSPLHF; CDR3nt: TGTGCCACCGGTAGGGGGCTGGGTTCACCCCTCCACTTT
j_gene: TRBJ1-4; abundance: .; v_gene: TRBV30; d_gene: TRBD1; CDR3aa: CARGQGDEKLFF; CDR3nt: TGTGCCCGGGGACAGGGGGATGAAAAACTGTTTTTT
j_gene: TRBJ2-5; abundance: .; v_gene: TRBV30; d_gene: TRBD1; CDR3aa: CAWNPSDRDLETQYF; CDR3nt: TGTGCCTGGAACCCTTCGGACAGGGACCTGGAGACCCAGTACTTC
j_gene: TRBJ1-1; abundance: .; v_gene: TRBV5-1; d_gene: .; CDR3aa: CASSLVYRGRMNTEAFF; CDR3nt: TGCGCCAGCAGCTTGGTGTATAGGGGAAGGATGAACACTGAAGCTTTCTTT
j_gene: TRBJ1-2; abundance: .; v_gene: TRBV7-8; d_gene: .; CDR3aa: CASSLDRDGYTF; CDR3nt: TGTGCCAGCAGCTTAGACAGGGATGGCTACACCTTC
j_gene: TRBJ2-3; abundance: .; v_gene: TRBV7-8; d_gene: .; CDR3aa: CASSPFQTASTDTQYF; CDR3nt: TGTGCCAGCAGCCCATTCCAGACAGCAAGCACAGATACGCAGTATTTT
j_gene: TRBJ1-1; abundance: .; v_gene: TRBV3-1/TRBV3-2; d_gene: .; CDR3aa: CASSPTRDILFQAFF; CDR3nt: TGTGCCAGCAGCCCCACCCGGGACATTTTATTCCAAGCTTTCTTT
j_gene: TRBJ2-1; abundance: .; v_gene: TRBV27; d_gene: TRBD2; CDR3aa: CASSPATSGGLNEQFF; CDR3nt: TGTGCCAGCAGTCCCGCTACTAGCGGGGGGCTCAATGAGCAGTTCTTC
j_gene: TRBJ1-2; abundance: .; v_gene: TRBV5-4; d_gene: TRBD1; CDR3aa: CASSSVDRVYGYTF; CDR3nt: TGTGCCAGCAGTTCAGTCGACAGGGTCTATGGCTACACCTTC
j_gene: TRBJ2-7; abundance: .; v_gene: TRBV7-2; d_gene: .; CDR3aa: CASSSRHGIAYEQYF; CDR3nt: TGTGCCAGCAGCTCCCGCCACGGTATCGCCTACGAGCAGTACTTC
j_gene: TRBJ2-7; abundance: .; v_gene: TRBV4-3; d_gene: .; CDR3aa: CASSRYQGSGYEQYF; CDR3nt: TGCGCCAGCAGCCGTTACCAGGGTAGTGGTTACGAGCAGTACTTC
j_gene: TRBJ2-1; abundance: .; v_gene: TRBV7-8; d_gene: TRBD2; CDR3aa: CASSLVQQGGEQFF; CDR3nt: TGTGCCAGCAGCTTAGTTCAGCAGGGAGGGGAGCAGTTCTTC
j_gene: TRBJ2-3; abundance: .; v_gene: TRBV7-2; d_gene: TRBD2; CDR3aa: CASRPTGGDTDTQYF; CDR3nt: TGTGCCAGCAGACCGACGGGGGGGGACACAGATACGCAGTATTTT